The 14 T cell receptor beta chains listed next were all sequenced from one sample in a study of early T cells in non-severe SARS-CoV-2 infection. TCRdb analysed the 5' RACE reads with MiXCR anew, one entry per CDR3 protein. The top ten clones hold around 7.8% of a sample with some 80,000 distinct CDR3 sequences, more than 4% of them seen once. The source was whole blood, collected at baseline. Receptors originate from an adult who was a healthcare worker with PCR-confirmed SARS-CoV-2 infection or an uninfected control (not recorded which).

This clonotype turned up a few times. V usage is TRBV21-1 and J usage is TRBJ2-7; the D call TRBD1 from the table was never checked on the DNA. TRBV21-1 is annotated as a pseudogene. The CDR3 sequence is 22 residues long. The CDR3 protein is CASSKVVFVGGKARPSLCEQYF. The CDR3 region has the DNA TGTGCCAGCAGCAAAGTTGTTTTTGTCGGGGGAAAAGCCAGGCCAAGCCTGTGCGAGCAGTACTTC.

This clonotype showed up many times. This chain uses TRBV19 with TRBJ2-1; 10 positions match TRBD2. CDR1 and CDR2 from the germline V gene are LNHDA and SQIVND (reference sequence). The CDR3 is 15 residues long. J gave up 5 bases and V 3 bases, and 4 bases lay outside the gene matches. CDR3 sequence (DNA): TGTGCCAGTAGTATGGGACTAGCGCATAACAATGAGCAGTTCTTC. Amino acids: CASSMGLAHNNEQFF.

This clonotype has a handful of counts. The rearrangement links TRBV28 to TRBJ2-7; perhaps D is TRBD1 or TRBD2 (5 bases each). This CDR3 spans 17 amino acids. Trimming cost V 4 bases and J 4 bases, with 23 bases left between them. Germline V gene sequence: CDR1 MDHEN, CDR2 SYDVKM. CDR3 coding DNA: TGTGCCAGCAGTTCTCTACGCAACCGGGACCTGGGATACGAGCAGTACTTC. Translating gives CASSSLRNRDLGYEQYF.

This clonotype was observed many times. The rearrangement uses TRBV20-1 and TRBJ1-2; D ambiguous. Germline V lookup: CDR1 DFQATT, CDR2 SNEGSKA (reference sequence). The V and J ends lost 6 bases and 4 bases respectively, with 12 bases between them. This CDR3 is built from 12 residues. The CDR3 sequence: CSATRSSYGYTF. Written as DNA, the CDR3 is TGCAGTGCCACTCGTAGCTCCTATGGCTACACCTTC.

The V gene is TRBV6-5, the J gene TRBJ2-1; perhaps D is TRBD1 or TRBD2 (6 bases each). The CDR3 totals 17 residues. V was shortened by 4 bases and J by 1 base, with 17 bases between the two germline ends. Germline V gene sequence: CDR1 MNHEY, CDR2 SVGAGI. The CDR3: CASSSRRGGGSYNEQFF. The CDR3 DNA follows: TGTGCCAGCAGTTCCCGGCGAGGGGGAGGTTCCTACAATGAGCAGTTCTTC.

This clonotype was recorded many times. The rearrangement uses TRBV27 and TRBJ1-1; D may be TRBD1 (5 bases). Trimming pared 8 bases from V and 5 bases from J, leaving 15 bases between. Germline V lookup: CDR1 MNHEY, CDR2 SMNVEV (reference sequence). The CDR3 spans 13 residues. This CDR3 reads CASRLGVWTEAFF. The CDR3 DNA reads TGTGCCAGCCGCCTAGGGGTTTGGACTGAAGCTTTCTTT.

This clonotype was seen a few times. Germline and junction disagree at one end, which may indicate a read error. The genes are TRBV20-1 and TRBJ2-1; D gene ambiguous. The germline V gene encodes CDR1 DFQATT and CDR2 SNEGSKA (reference sequence). CDR3 length: 12 amino acids. In DNA, the CDR3 is TGCAGTGCTAGACGCAACCGGAACGCTTCAATCTTC. Protein sequence: CSARRNRNASIF.

Ten or more counts support this clonotype. The gene calls are TRBV20-1 and TRBJ2-7, with D unresolved. The CDR3 has 12 amino acids. V was cut by 3 bases and J by 5 bases, with 11 bases left in between. Germline CDR1 reads DFQATT; CDR2 reads SNEGSKA (reference sequence). CDR3 region: CSASDNRNEQYF. The CDR3 DNA reads as TGCAGTGCTAGTGACAATAGAAACGAGCAGTACTTC.

This clonotype was counted at least ten times. This chain connects TRBV9 to TRBJ2-1; 10 bases match TRBD2. Unmatched junction bases numbered 4, after V lost 2 bases and J lost 8 bases. Germline values: CDR1 SGDLS, CDR2 YYNGEE. CDR3 length: 14 amino acids. The CDR3 DNA reads as TGTGCCAGCAGCGTTAGCGGGAGGACCGATGAGCAGTTCTTC. Translating gives CASSVSGRTDEQFF.

In its sample, this clonotype was seen many times. V is TRBV7-2 and J is TRBJ2-2; 7 nucleotides line up with TRBD2. With 2 bases clipped from V and 3 bases from J, the junction kept 9 bases outside the gene matches. The CDR3 extends over 17 amino acids. Germline CDR1 reads SGHTA; CDR2 reads FQGNSA. The CDR3: CASSLSGGDYDTGELFF. The CDR3 DNA reads as TGTGCCAGCAGCTTATCGGGCGGGGACTATGACACCGGGGAGCTGTTTTTT.

This clonotype appeared many times. This sequence joins TRBV3-1 and TRBJ1-2; 11 nucleotides align to TRBD1. The ends lost 8 bases at V and 4 bases at J; junction bases unmatched: 9. Germline values: CDR1 LGHDT, CDR2 YNNKEL (reference sequence). CDR3 size: 15 residues. CDR3 sequence: CASQPRTGGTYGYTF. Written as DNA, the CDR3 is TGTGCCAGCCAACCAAGGACAGGGGGCACCTATGGCTACACCTTC. The full variable domain, rest sourced from reference TRBV3-1 and TRBJ1-2, is DTAVSQTPKYLVTQMGNDKSIKCEQNLGHDTMYWYKQDSKKFLKIMFSYNNKELIINETVPNRFSPKSPDKAHLNLHINSLELGDSAVYFCASQPRTGGTYGYTFGSGTRLTVV.

The chain employs TRBV7-2 and TRBJ1-2, with TRBD1 identical over 8 bases. Germline-derived CDR1 and CDR2 are SGHTA and FQGNSA. The CDR3 spans 15 residues. J was trimmed by 8 bases and V by 2 bases; bases with no gene match: 10. This chain's CDR3 is CASSLRQGKIRGYTF. The DNA for the CDR3 is TGTGCCAGCAGCTTAAGACAGGGGAAGATTCGAGGCTACACCTTC.

The chain combines TRBV6-5 with TRBJ2-1, with D unresolved. Trimming took off 4 bases at V and 9 bases at J, with 7 bases between the two ends. The length of the CDR3 is 11 residues. Germline V CDR1 and CDR2: MNHEY, SVGAGI. The CDR3 loop is CASSLRSEQFF. The DNA for the CDR3 is TGTGCCAGCAGTTTGAGGAGTGAGCAGTTCTTC.

This clonotype appeared many times. The V and J genes are TRBV3-1 and TRBJ2-1, with D uncertain. Germline loops: CDR1 LGHDT, CDR2 YNNKEL (reference sequence). V was cut by 1 base and J by 7 bases, with 5 bases left in between. This CDR3 has 12 residues. The CDR3 region is CASSQGRNEQFF. CDR3 nucleotide sequence: TGTGCCAGCAGCCAAGGAAGAAATGAGCAGTTCTTC.